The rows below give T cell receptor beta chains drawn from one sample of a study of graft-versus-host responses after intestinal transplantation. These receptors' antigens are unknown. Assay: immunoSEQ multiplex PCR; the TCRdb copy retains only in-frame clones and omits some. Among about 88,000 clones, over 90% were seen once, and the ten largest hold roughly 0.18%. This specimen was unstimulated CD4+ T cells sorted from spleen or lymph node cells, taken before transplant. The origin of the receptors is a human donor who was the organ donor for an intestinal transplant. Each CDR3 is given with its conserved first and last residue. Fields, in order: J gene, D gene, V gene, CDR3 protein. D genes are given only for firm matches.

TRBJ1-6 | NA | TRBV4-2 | CASSQDAQATGGNSPLHF
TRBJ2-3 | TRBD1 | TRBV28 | CASSPGTGGVDTQYF
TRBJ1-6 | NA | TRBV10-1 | CASSDNNSPLHF
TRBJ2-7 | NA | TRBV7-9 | CASSSNTASYEQYF
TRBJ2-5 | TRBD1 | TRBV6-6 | CASSYRGTGGETQYF
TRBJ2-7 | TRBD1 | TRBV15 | CATSRDFGTGFYEQYF
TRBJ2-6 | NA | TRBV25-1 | CASSDLQYSGANVLTF
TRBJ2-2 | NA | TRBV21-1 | CASSTGGGHTGELFF
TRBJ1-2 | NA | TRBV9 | CASSVGGWVSSSYGYTF
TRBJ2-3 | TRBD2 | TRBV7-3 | CASSMTGLAGSDTQYF
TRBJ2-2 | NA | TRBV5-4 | CASSFEPLGGELFF
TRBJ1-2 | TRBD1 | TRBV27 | CASSRQGRGYTF
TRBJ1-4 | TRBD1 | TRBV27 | CASSTRDRDREKLFF
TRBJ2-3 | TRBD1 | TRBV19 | CASSIGGQAGDTQYF
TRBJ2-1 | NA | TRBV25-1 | CASSETPGPLVF
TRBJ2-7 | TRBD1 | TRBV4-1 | CASSHSGQGPYEQYF
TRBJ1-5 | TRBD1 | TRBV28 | CASSLDRVNQPQHF
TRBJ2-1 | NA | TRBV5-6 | CASSLYSYDTPLYNEQFF
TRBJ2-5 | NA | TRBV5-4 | CASSPNWETQYF
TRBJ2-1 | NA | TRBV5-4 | CASSPQSPEQFF
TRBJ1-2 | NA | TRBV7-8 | CASSLPSNGQQLYGYTF
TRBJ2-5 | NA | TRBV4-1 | CASSLGPGQGQETQYF
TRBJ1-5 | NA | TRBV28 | CASRRGNQPQHF
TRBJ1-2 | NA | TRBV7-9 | CASSLRAGDGYTF
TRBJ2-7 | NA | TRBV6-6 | CASSKHRGPGGEQYF
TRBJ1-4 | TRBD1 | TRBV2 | CASSRQGTGSEKLFF
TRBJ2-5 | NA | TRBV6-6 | CASSYNSWGVYF
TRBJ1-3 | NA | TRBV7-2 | CASSLGYSSGNTIYF
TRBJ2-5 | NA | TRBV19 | CASSGRLNPSGETQYF
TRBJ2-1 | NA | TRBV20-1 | CSARGVDEQFF
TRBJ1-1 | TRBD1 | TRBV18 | CASSPFGQGASTEAFF
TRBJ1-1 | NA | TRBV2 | CARVRGRDTEAFF
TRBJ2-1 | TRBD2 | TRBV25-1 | CASSEAVDSGVYNEQFF
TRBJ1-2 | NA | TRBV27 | CASSFQGRNYGYTF
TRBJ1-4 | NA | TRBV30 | CAWSVPYITPLNEKLFF
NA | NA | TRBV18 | CATKMSSYEQYF
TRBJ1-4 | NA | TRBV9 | CASSVGGEATNEKLFF
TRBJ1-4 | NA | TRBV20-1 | CSSLKGEKLFF
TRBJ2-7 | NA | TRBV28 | CASRKPQGWGSYEQYF
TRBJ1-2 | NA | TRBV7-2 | CASSLEAGINYGYTF
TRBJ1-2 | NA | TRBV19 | CASSIGGEANYGYTF
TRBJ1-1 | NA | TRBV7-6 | CASSTQSGVNTEAFF
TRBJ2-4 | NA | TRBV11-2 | CASSPRSRVAKNIQYF
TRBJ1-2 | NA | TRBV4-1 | CASSQSTVFDYGYTF
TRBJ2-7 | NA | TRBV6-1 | CASSITYEQYF
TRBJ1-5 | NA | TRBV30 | CAWSVQGEQPQHF
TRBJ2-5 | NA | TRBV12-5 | CASGLVSPNGYQETQYF
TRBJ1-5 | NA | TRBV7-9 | CASRADEGNQPQHF
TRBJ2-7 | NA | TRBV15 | CATSRDFTVSYEQYF
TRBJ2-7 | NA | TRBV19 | CASSKNPALTSEQYF
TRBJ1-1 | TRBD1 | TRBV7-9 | CASSLPPGGNTEAFF
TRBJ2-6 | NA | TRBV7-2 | CASSLGLPGANVLTF
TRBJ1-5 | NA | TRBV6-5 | CASSSGDQPQHF
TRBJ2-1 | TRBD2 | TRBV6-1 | CASSLTSGGYNEQFF
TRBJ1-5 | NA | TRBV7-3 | CASSLTPDSNQPQHF
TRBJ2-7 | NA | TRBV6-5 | CASRPRGGATYEQYF
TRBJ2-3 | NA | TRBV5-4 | CASSLAGDVSTDTQYF
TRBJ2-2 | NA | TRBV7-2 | CASSLLGGLTAGTGELFF